The rows below give T cell receptor beta chains drawn from one sample of a study of blood T cells in healthy people across ages. TCRdb reprocessed the 5' RACE reads with MiXCR, giving one entry per CDR3 protein. The sample shows approximately 680,000 distinct CDR3 sequences, roughly 30% of them seen only once. The material sequenced was blood. Receptor source: a woman aged 80 or older in good health. CDR3s include the opening cysteine and the closing phenylalanine or tryptophan. A D gene is named only where the DNA matches it firmly. The size entry is marked missing in some rows and otherwise reads once, few, many or a size class.

size: few
D: NA
J: TRBJ1-5
V: TRBV24-1
CDR3: CATSEVPSNQPQHF
DNA: TGTGCCACCAGTGAAGTCCCTAGCAATCAGCCCCAGCATTTT

size: many
D: NA
J: TRBJ2-7
V: TRBV10-3
CDR3: CAISALGYSYEQYF
DNA: TGTGCCATCAGTGCGCTAGGGTACTCCTACGAGCAGTACTTC

size: NA
D: TRBD1
J: TRBJ2-7
V: TRBV7-9
CDR3: CASSLVNRWTGASNPSEQYF
DNA: TGTGCCAGCAGCTTAGTGAATAGGTGGACAGGGGCGTCAAACCCTTCCGAGCAGTACTTC

size: NA
D: NA
J: TRBJ1-4
V: TRBV2
CDR3: CASSEVGGSGTNEKLFF
DNA: TGTGCCAGCAGTGAAGTGGGGGGCAGCGGAACTAATGAAAAACTGTTTTTT

size: NA
D: NA
J: TRBJ1-5
V: TRBV6-1
CDR3: CASSARGSNQPQHF
DNA: TGTGCCAGCTCAGCCCGGGGTTCGAATCAGCCCCAGCATTTT

size: many
D: TRBD1
J: TRBJ1-2
V: TRBV13
CDR3: CASSRDRGLYGYTF
DNA: TGTGCCAGCAGCCGGGACAGGGGGCTCTATGGCTACACCTTC

size: once
D: TRBD1
J: TRBJ2-7
V: TRBV20-1
CDR3: CSANGQGTPYEQYF
DNA: TGCAGTGCAAACGGACAGGGGACCCCCTACGAGCAGTACTTC

size: few
D: NA
J: TRBJ2-7
V: TRBV6-2/TRBV6-3
CDR3: CASSEWDAGEQYF
DNA: TGTGCCAGCAGCGAATGGGATGCGGGCGAGCAGTACTTC

size: NA
D: NA
J: TRBJ2-7
V: TRBV20-1
CDR3: CSASTGTTYEQYF
DNA: TGCAGTGCCTCCACAGGGACCACCTACGAGCAGTACTTC

size: NA
D: TRBD2
J: TRBJ2-5
V: TRBV12-3/TRBV12-4
CDR3: CASNYYRLAGDLETQYF
DNA: TGTGCCAGCAACTACTACAGACTAGCGGGGGACCTGGAGACCCAGTACTTC

size: NA
D: NA
J: TRBJ1-2
V: TRBV5-1
CDR3: CASSFGSAPNYGYTF
DNA: TGCGCCAGCAGCTTTGGCTCAGCCCCTAACTATGGCTACACCTTC

size: NA
D: TRBD2
J: TRBJ2-1
V: TRBV5-1
CDR3: CASSPLPSSGGEQFF
DNA: TGCGCCAGCAGCCCCTTACCTTCTAGCGGAGGGGAGCAGTTCTTC

size: many
D: TRBD1
J: TRBJ1-5
V: TRBV7-3
CDR3: CASSSGQVPYSNQPQHF
DNA: TGTGCCAGCAGCTCCGGACAGGTCCCTTATAGCAATCAGCCCCAGCATTTT

size: NA
D: TRBD2
J: TRBJ2-7
V: TRBV20-1
CDR3: CSASLQREGLYEQYF
DNA: TGCAGTGCTAGCCTCCAGCGGGAGGGCCTCTACGAGCAGTACTTC

size: NA
D: TRBD2
J: TRBJ2-1
V: TRBV18
CDR3: CASSQDYGTSGKSEQFF
DNA: TGTGCCAGCAGCCAAGATTATGGGACTAGCGGGAAAAGTGAGCAGTTCTTC

size: many
D: NA
J: TRBJ1-1
V: TRBV7-2
CDR3: CASSFRTGNTEAFF
DNA: TGTGCCAGCAGCTTTCGGACGGGGAACACTGAAGCTTTCTTT

size: few
D: NA
J: TRBJ1-5
V: TRBV7-2
CDR3: CASSYGTLANQPQHF
DNA: TGTGCCAGCAGCTACGGAACTTTAGCCAATCAGCCCCAGCATTTT

size: NA
D: NA
J: TRBJ2-7
V: TRBV9
CDR3: CASSGGLETYEQYF
DNA: TGTGCCAGCAGTGGCGGCTTAGAAACCTACGAGCAGTACTTC

size: once
D: TRBD1
J: TRBJ2-7
V: TRBV12-3/TRBV12-4
CDR3: CASSLSRQGAYEQYF
DNA: TGTGCCAGCAGCCTAAGTCGACAGGGGGCCTACGAGCAGTACTTC

size: NA
D: TRBD2
J: TRBJ2-1
V: TRBV29-1
CDR3: CSATSGRAPSGGGEQFF
DNA: TGCAGCGCTACTAGCGGGAGGGCACCCAGCGGCGGAGGTGAGCAGTTCTTC

size: NA
D: NA
J: TRBJ2-3
V: TRBV5-1
CDR3: CASSLGFAGSADTQYF
DNA: TGCGCCAGCAGCTTGGGGTTCGCAGGAAGTGCAGATACGCAGTATTTT

size: many
D: TRBD2
J: TRBJ2-5
V: TRBV20-1
CDR3: CSARIAGGPWETQYF
DNA: TGCAGTGCTCGTATAGCGGGGGGGCCTTGGGAGACCCAGTACTTC

size: NA
D: TRBD2
J: TRBJ2-7
V: TRBV4-1
CDR3: CASSQEKVGGSSYEQYF
DNA: TGCGCCAGCAGCCAAGAGAAGGTCGGCGGGAGTTCCTACGAGCAGTACTTC

size: many
D: NA
J: TRBJ1-5
V: TRBV7-9
CDR3: CASSSTRVLRGQPQHF
DNA: TGTGCCAGCAGCTCTACTCGGGTCCTCAGGGGTCAGCCCCAGCATTTT

size: NA
D: TRBD1
J: TRBJ1-4
V: TRBV9
CDR3: CASSPDDPGGEKLFF
DNA: TGTGCCAGCAGCCCAGACGACCCAGGGGGTGAAAAACTGTTTTTT

size: many
D: NA
J: TRBJ2-1
V: TRBV3-1
CDR3: CASSHFTGVGSYNEQFF
DNA: TGTGCCAGCAGCCATTTTACGGGGGTGGGCTCCTACAATGAGCAGTTCTTC

size: NA
D: TRBD2
J: TRBJ2-5
V: TRBV5-4
CDR3: CASSFAGVVETQYF
DNA: TGTGCCAGCAGCTTTGCGGGGGTGGTAGAGACCCAGTACTTC

size: many
D: NA
J: TRBJ1-5
V: TRBV6-2/TRBV6-3
CDR3: CASSYRPGFNQPQHF
DNA: TGTGCCAGCAGCTACCGGCCAGGTTTCAATCAGCCCCAGCATTTT

size: many
D: NA
J: TRBJ2-1
V: TRBV7-3
CDR3: CASSPKEGGYNEQFF
DNA: TGTGCCAGCAGCCCCAAGGAGGGGGGCTACAATGAGCAGTTCTTC

size: NA
D: NA
J: TRBJ1-5
V: TRBV19
CDR3: CASSTQNNQPQHF
DNA: TGTGCCAGTAGTACCCAAAACAATCAGCCCCAGCATTTT

size: NA
D: TRBD2
J: TRBJ2-3
V: TRBV20-1
CDR3: CSAIAGVIDTQYF
DNA: TGCAGTGCTATAGCGGGAGTAATAGATACGCAGTATTTT

size: many
D: NA
J: TRBJ1-6
V: TRBV5-8
CDR3: CASSLALNNSPLHF
DNA: TGTGCCAGCAGCTTGGCTCTTAATAATTCACCCCTCCACTTT

size: NA
D: NA
J: TRBJ2-4
V: TRBV10-3
CDR3: CAISDGRSEDIQYF
DNA: TGTGCCATCAGTGATGGTCGATCGGAGGACATTCAGTACTTC

size: many
D: NA
J: TRBJ2-3
V: TRBV4-2
CDR3: CASSQATGSDTQYF
DNA: TGTGCCAGCAGCCAAGCCACAGGGTCAGATACGCAGTATTTT

size: many
D: TRBD2
J: TRBJ2-5
V: TRBV7-9
CDR3: CASSVGTTKETQYF
DNA: TGTGCCAGCAGCGTAGGGACTACAAAAGAGACCCAGTACTTC

size: few
D: TRBD1
J: TRBJ2-7
V: TRBV27
CDR3: CASSFRDSNYEQYF
DNA: TGTGCCAGCAGTTTCCGGGACAGCAACTACGAGCAGTACTTC

size: many
D: TRBD1
J: TRBJ2-7
V: TRBV6-1
CDR3: CASSGQVSSYEQYF
DNA: TGTGCCAGCTCTGGACAGGTTTCCTCCTACGAGCAGTACTTC

size: NA
D: NA
J: TRBJ1-5
V: TRBV19
CDR3: CASSIDKGRGQQPQHF
DNA: TGTGCCAGTAGTATAGATAAAGGCAGGGGCCAACAGCCCCAGCATTTT

size: NA
D: NA
J: TRBJ2-3
V: TRBV5-1
CDR3: CASSLGRGTSTDTQYF
DNA: TGCGCCAGCAGCTTGGGGCGGGGAACTAGCACAGATACGCAGTATTTT

size: many
D: TRBD2
J: TRBJ2-1
V: TRBV20-1
CDR3: CSAHSGLAGTSSYNEQFF
DNA: TGCAGTGCTCACAGCGGACTAGCGGGGACCAGCTCCTACAATGAGCAGTTCTTC

size: few
D: NA
J: TRBJ1-2
V: TRBV20-1
CDR3: CSALAAASNYGYTF
DNA: TGCAGTGCTTTGGCGGCCGCTTCTAACTATGGCTACACCTTC

size: few
D: TRBD1
J: TRBJ2-5
V: TRBV28
CDR3: CASSHRDRAQETQYF
DNA: TGTGCCAGCAGTCACCGGGACAGGGCCCAAGAGACCCAGTACTTC

size: NA
D: NA
J: TRBJ2-1
V: TRBV6-2/TRBV6-3
CDR3: CASSRRRDNEQFF
DNA: TGTGCCAGCAGCCGACGGAGGGACAATGAGCAGTTCTTC